The 9 T cell receptor beta chains given below trace back to one sample, sequenced in a study of Graves' ophthalmopathy and Graves' hyperthyroidism. RNA transcripts served as template for amplifying TCR beta CDR3 sequences. First-round RT-PCR with HTBI primers preceded a second-round multiplex PCR. TCRdb analysed the multiplex PCR reads with MiXCR anew, one entry per CDR3 protein. The data contain approximately 380,000 distinct CDR3 sequences, around 21% of them seen just once; the ten biggest clones take up roughly 3%. The sample consisted of peripheral blood. The receptors originated from a woman aged 18-30 years with stable Graves' hyperthyroidism.

There are many counts of this clonotype. The chain joins TRBV27 to TRBJ2-7; TRBD1 matches 11 bases. In germline, CDR1 is MNHEY, CDR2 SMNVEV (reference sequence). The CDR3 is 15 amino acids. V gave up 5 bases and J gave up 4 bases; unmatched junction bases: 7. The CDR3 loop reads CASSTGTGGWYEQYF. The CDR3 DNA reads TGTGCCAGCAGTACCGGGACAGGGGGATGGTACGAGCAGTACTTC.

This clonotype was observed many times. Germline and junction disagree at one end, which may indicate a read error. This chain joins TRBV20-1 and TRBJ2-2; D is tentatively TRBD1 or TRBD2 (6 bases each). There are 15 residues in the CDR3. The V gene's germline CDR1 is DFQATT and CDR2 SNEGSKA (reference sequence). This CDR3 is CSATQWRGNAGELFF. In DNA, the CDR3 is TGCAGTGCTACCCAGTGGAGGGGGAACGCCGGGGAGCTGTTTTTT.

This clonotype occurred a few times. The chain links TRBV30 to TRBJ1-6; no definite D call. The germline V gene encodes CDR1 GTSNPN and CDR2 SVGIG (reference sequence). V lost 0 bases and J 0 bases, leaving 9 bases between the germline ends. CDR3 length: 16 amino acids. In DNA, the CDR3 is TGTGCCTGGAGTGTCTTACAGAGCTCCTATAATTCACCCCTCCACTTT. This encodes CAWSVLQSSYNSPLHF.

This clonotype was counted between two and nine times. A read error is possible here, since a much larger clone lies one base away. The chain recombines TRBV6-5 with TRBJ2-5; D gene uncertain. The CDR3 consists of 12 residues. Germline lookup yields CDR1 MNHEY and CDR2 SVGAGI. Trimming removed 0 bases from V and 5 bases from J, with 4 bases in between. Written as DNA, the CDR3 is TGTGCCAGCAGTTACTCGATGGAGACCCAGTACTTC. Protein: CASSYSMETQYF.

This clonotype has only one observation. Relative to the germline gene, one junction end is altered; a read error may explain this. This CDR3 is CASSLNRNEKFF. The CDR3 DNA reads as TGTGCCAGCAGCTTAAATCGCAATGAGAAGTTCTTC. The chain has TRBV11-2 and TRBJ2-1; D is undetermined. The CDR3 covers 12 residues. Germline CDR1 is SGHAT and CDR2 is FQNNGV.

The V and J genes are TRBV6-5 and TRBJ1-6; maybe TRBD1 (6 bases). The V gene's germline CDR1 is MNHEY and CDR2 SVGAGI. The CDR3 contains 15 residues. Trimming pared 1 base from V and 7 bases from J, leaving 11 bases between. The CDR3 loop is CASSYFGTNNSPLHF. For the CDR3, the DNA is TGTGCCAGCAGTTACTTCGGGACAAACAATTCACCCCTCCACTTT.

The chain recombines TRBV20-1 with TRBJ2-5; the D call may be TRBD1 or TRBD2 (5 bases each). Germline CDR1 reads DFQATT; CDR2 reads SNEGSKA (reference sequence). This CDR3 spans 14 amino acids. Trimming removed 6 bases from V and 0 bases from J, with 14 bases in between. CDR3 sequence (DNA): TGCAGTGCCGTGAGGGGCTCGTACCAAGAGACCCAGTACTTC. Translating it yields CSAVRGSYQETQYF.

The chain is built from TRBV6-2 or TRBV6-3 and TRBJ2-7; 12 nucleotides align to TRBD1. This CDR3 comprises 16 residues. Trimming cost V 0 bases and J 3 bases; bases outside gene matches: 3. Germline V CDR1 and CDR2: MNHEY, SVGEGT. This CDR3 reads CASSYSGTGGFYEQYF. The CDR3 DNA follows: TGTGCCAGCAGTTACTCCGGGACAGGGGGCTTCTACGAGCAGTACTTC.

This clonotype was recorded at least ten times. The rearrangement links TRBV2 to TRBJ1-5, with D unresolved. V lost 4 bases to trimming and J lost 0 bases, with 7 bases between them. The length of the CDR3 is 14 residues. The V gene's germline CDR1 is SNHLY and CDR2 FYNNEI. The CDR3 nucleotides read TGTGCCAGCAGTGTTAGGCTTAGCAATCAGCCCCAGCATTTT. It is translated as CASSVRLSNQPQHF.